A selection of T cell receptor beta chains follows, all from one sample in a study of T cell repertoires in cytomegalovirus infection. These receptors' antigens are unknown. Using its own MiXCR run on the reads, TCRdb lists one record per CDR3 protein. The sample holds around 900,000 distinct CDR3 sequences; around 32% are singletons and the top ten take about 14%. Here the sequenced sample was cultured CD8+ T cells from PBMCs, taken from culture after CMV antigen stimulation. Source of these receptors: a human donor in good health (CMV status not recorded). Some clones in this sample may be carry-over from other donors' samples. Each CDR3 is given with its conserved first and last residue. D genes are given only for firm matches. Some rows have no size entry. The others give once, few or many, or a class for an expanded clone.

v_call	j_call	clone_size	d_call	cdr3_nt	cdr3_aa
TRBV20-1	TRBJ1-1	NA	NA	TGCAGTGCTAGAGATTGGGCGATAACTGAAGCTTTCTTT	CSARDWAITEAFF
TRBV29-1	TRBJ1-2	few	NA	TGCACCGTCACGGGGGTGCACTATGGCTACACCTTC	CTVTGVHYGYTF
TRBV28	TRBJ1-5	many	TRBD1	TGTGCCAGCAGTCCAGGCCGGACAGGGTTCGGTCAGCCCCAGCATTTT	CASSPGRTGFGQPQHF
TRBV2	TRBJ2-7	NA	NA	TGTGCCAGCCTGGATGTGAGCTACGAGCAGTACTTC	CASLDVSYEQYF
TRBV27	TRBJ1-5	NA	TRBD1	TGTGCCAGCAGTTTAGGTACCGTGGGACAGGCCTTCGCGGCCCAGCATTTT	CASSLGTVGQAFAAQHF
TRBV6-5	TRBJ2-7	NA	NA	TGTGCCAGCAGTTACGTCGGGCCATCCTACGAGCAGTACTTC	CASSYVGPSYEQYF
TRBV5-1	TRBJ1-1	NA	TRBD1	TGCGCCAGCAGCTTGAGGGGGCAGGACACTGAAGCTTTCTTT	CASSLRGQDTEAFF
TRBV2	TRBJ2-3	few	NA	TGTGCCAGCAGCCCCACCCCGCCCCAGGGGACAGATACGCAGTATTTT	CASSPTPPQGTDTQYF
TRBV29-1	TRBJ1-1	few	TRBD1	TGCAGCGGGGCGGCAGGGGGCAAGGGTGAAGCTTTCTTT	CSGAAGGKGEAFF
TRBV12-3/TRBV12-4	TRBJ2-1	once	TRBD1	TGTGCCAGCAGTTTACGGACAGGGGGCGGCTCCTACAATGAGCAGTTCTTC	CASSLRTGGGSYNEQFF
TRBV5-1	TRBJ1-1	many	TRBD1	TGCGCCAGCAGCGGACAGGGGACTGAAGCTTTCTTT	CASSGQGTEAFF
TRBV11-2	TRBJ2-2	NA	TRBD2	TGTGCCAGCAGCTTAAGCACGGGGGGGTTGAACACCGGGGAGCTGTTTTTT	CASSLSTGGLNTGELFF
TRBV7-6	TRBJ2-3	NA	NA	TGTGCCAGCAGCCCCCAGGGTGGATCTAGCACAGATACGCAGTATTTT	CASSPQGGSSTDTQYF
TRBV6-5	TRBJ2-2	few	NA	TGTGCCAGCAGTTACTCGGAGGGCGCGAACACCGGGGAGCTGTTTTTT	CASSYSEGANTGELFF
TRBV6-2/TRBV6-3	TRBJ2-3	NA	NA	TGTGCCAGCAGTACCTGGGCCACAGATACGCAGTATTTT	CASSTWATDTQYF
TRBV7-6	TRBJ2-5	few	NA	TGTGCCAGCAGCCCTATCCCAGGGACAAGGGAGACCCAGTACTTC	CASSPIPGTRETQYF
TRBV10-2	TRBJ2-7	few	NA	TGCGCCAGCAGTGGGGCCCTTGGCGGGGTATCCTACGAGCAGTACTTC	CASSGALGGVSYEQYF
TRBV12-5	TRBJ2-5	many	TRBD1	TGTGCTAGTGGTTTGGGGACAGGGGTCGCGACCCAGTACTTC	CASGLGTGVATQYF
TRBV6-6	TRBJ2-7	once	TRBD1	TGTGCCAGCAGTAGAGGGACAGGGGGTAAATTGGGCGAGCAGTACTTC	CASSRGTGGKLGEQYF
TRBV7-2	TRBJ1-1	many	TRBD1	TGTGCCAGCAGCCTCAACCGGCGGGACAGCGATGAAGCTTTCTTT	CASSLNRRDSDEAFF
TRBV7-8	TRBJ2-2	NA	TRBD1	TGTGCCAGCAGCGCCCGGGACAGGGGGCGCTCGGACACCGGGGAGCTGTTTTTT	CASSARDRGRSDTGELFF
TRBV7-3	TRBJ2-5	many	NA	TGTGCCAGCAGTCCCCGGGGACACCAAGAGACCCAGTACTTC	CASSPRGHQETQYF
TRBV7-2	TRBJ2-3	many	TRBD2	TGTGCCAGCAGCCCACTAGCGGGGGGTGGAGATACGCAGTATTTT	CASSPLAGGGDTQYF
TRBV15	TRBJ2-1	NA	NA	TGTGCCACCAGCAGAGCGCCGGCGTCTATGGGGTCCTACAATGAGCAGTTCTTC	CATSRAPASMGSYNEQFF